This T cell receptor beta chain comes out of a study of cytomegalovirus exposure and HLA in healthy donors. The germline gives CDR1 SGHDT, CDR2 YYEEEE. The CDR3 runs 16 residues. V dropped 4 bases and J dropped 0; count of bases not matched to a gene: 4. Vbeta (60) and Jbeta (13) primers were used in the PCR. The assay was immunoSEQ multiplex PCR, and TCRdb's table has in-frame clones only and misses some. This table has approximately 140,000 clones, 70% to 80% appearing once. This clone appeared a single time. These donors, healthy bone marrow donors, were studied. This rearrangement joins TRBV5-6 to TRBJ2-1, with 10 bases lining up with TRBD1. Sequencing was carried out using PBMCs. This receptor was obtained from a human donor in good health. CDR3 in amino acids: CASSLGTGDSYNEQFF. CDR3 nucleotides: TGTGCCAGCAGCCTTGGGACAGGGGACTCCTACAATGAGCAGTTCTTC.